This TCR beta chain was sequenced for a study of blood T cell repertoires in COVID-19. V lost 2 bases to trimming and J lost 9 bases, with 20 bases between them. The germline V gene encodes CDR1 GTSNPN and CDR2 SVGIG (reference sequence). This CDR3 is built from 15 residues. Profiling relied on immunoSEQ multiplex PCR, and the TCRdb table lists in-frame clones only, not all of them. The sample has some 300,000 clones, approximately 88% seen once. Sequenced sample: peripheral blood. The sequence came from a woman aged 25-40 years who had recovered from COVID-19. This rearrangement joins TRBV30 to TRBJ1-3; D possibly corresponds to TRBD1 (6 bases). CDR3 in amino acids: CAWSRYREEKVTIYF. The CDR3 bases are TGTGCCTGGAGTCGCTACAGGGAAGAGAAAGTCACCATATATTTT.